Listed below are T cell receptor beta chains from one sample, sequenced in a study of OX40 agonist ivuxolimab in advanced cancers. TCRdb's copy holds only in-frame clones and misses some; the assay was immunoSEQ multiplex PCR. The top ten hold roughly 9% of the sample, which has approximately 40,000 clones, about 90% seen once. The input for sequencing was CD4+ or CD8+ T cells sorted from blood, taken in a trial of the OX40 agonist ivuxolimab. The receptors derive from an adult with an advanced solid tumor such as melanoma, head and neck, liver or kidney cancer. The CDR3 runs from the conserved cysteine through the conserved F or W. Fields, in order: V gene, D gene, J gene, clone size, CDR3 protein, CDR3 DNA. D genes are given only for firm matches. For some rows the clone size is stated as once, few or many, or as a class when expanded; others skip it.

V: TRBV6-5; D: .; J: TRBJ1-5; size: .; CDR3: CASSRTESNQPQHF; DNA: TGTGCCAGCAGTCGGACGGAGAGCAATCAGCCCCAGCATTTT
V: TRBV4-1; D: TRBD1; J: TRBJ1-5; size: .; CDR3: CASSHAWGDRGRAQPQHF; DNA: TGCGCCAGCAGCCATGCCTGGGGAGACAGGGGGCGCGCTCAGCCCCAGCATTTT
V: TRBV13; D: .; J: TRBJ1-1; size: large; CDR3: CASSLRRDTEAFF; DNA: TGTGCCAGCAGTTTGCGGAGGGACACTGAAGCTTTCTTT
V: TRBV5-4; D: .; J: TRBJ2-1; size: once; CDR3: CASSLHSYNEQFF; DNA: TGTGCCAGCAGCCTCCACTCCTACAATGAGCAGTTCTTC
V: TRBV19; D: TRBD2; J: TRBJ2-4; size: .; CDR3: CASSQTHTSGRAGAKNIQYF; DNA: TGTGCCAGTAGTCAAACCCATACTAGCGGGAGGGCCGGGGCCAAAAACATTCAGTACTTC
V: TRBV6-5; D: .; J: TRBJ1-1; size: .; CDR3: CASTAVRNTEAFF; DNA: TGTGCCAGCACCGCAGTTAGGAACACTGAAGCTTTCTTT
V: TRBV5-1; D: TRBD1; J: TRBJ1-2; size: .; CDR3: CASSWTGGFYGYTF; DNA: TGCGCCAGCAGCTGGACAGGCGGCTTCTATGGCTACACCTTC
V: TRBV4-3; D: TRBD1; J: TRBJ1-1; size: .; CDR3: CASSRSGTGGGNTEAFF; DNA: TGCGCCAGCAGCCGGTCCGGGACAGGGGGAGGGAACACTGAAGCTTTCTTT
V: TRBV9; D: .; J: TRBJ1-1; size: .; CDR3: CASSPGGVVTEAFF; DNA: TGTGCCAGCAGCCCTGGCGGGGTTGTCACTGAAGCTTTCTTT
V: TRBV2; D: .; J: TRBJ1-5; size: .; CDR3: CASCTGPYQPQHF; DNA: TGTGCCAGCTGTACGGGACCCTATCAGCCCCAGCATTTT
V: TRBV28; D: .; J: TRBJ1-1; size: .; CDR3: CASSRGEGYTEAFF; DNA: TGTGCCAGCAGCCGTGGGGAGGGGTACACTGAAGCTTTCTTT
V: TRBV4-1; D: .; J: TRBJ2-3; size: .; CDR3: CASSLKQGASTDTQYF; DNA: TGCGCCAGCAGCCTGAAACAGGGCGCTAGCACAGATACGCAGTATTTT
V: TRBV28; D: .; J: TRBJ2-1; size: .; CDR3: CASGPQSSYNEQFF; DNA: TGTGCCAGTGGACCCCAGAGCTCCTACAATGAGCAGTTCTTC
V: TRBV19; D: TRBD2; J: TRBJ2-7; size: once; CDR3: CASSISSGRSQYEQYF; DNA: TGTGCCAGTAGTATATCTAGCGGGAGGAGCCAATACGAGCAGTACTTC
V: TRBV7-3; D: TRBD2; J: TRBJ2-7; size: .; CDR3: CASSLAGEGEQYF; DNA: TGTGCCAGCAGCTTAGCGGGAGAAGGCGAGCAGTACTTC
V: TRBV2; D: TRBD1; J: TRBJ1-6; size: .; CDR3: CASSLIYRGLGNSPLHF; DNA: TGTGCCAGCAGTTTAATTTACAGGGGGCTGGGGAATTCACCCCTCCACTTT
V: TRBV27; D: TRBD2; J: TRBJ2-2; size: .; CDR3: CASRQAGGGGELFF; DNA: TGTGCCAGTCGTCAGGCGGGAGGGGGCGGGGAGCTGTTTTTT
V: TRBV19; D: .; J: TRBJ2-1; size: .; CDR3: CASSPPRPSSYNEQFF; DNA: TGTGCCAGTAGTCCCCCCCGGCCCAGCTCCTACAATGAGCAGTTCTTC
V: TRBV28; D: TRBD2; J: TRBJ2-1; size: .; CDR3: CASSLLAGPSYNEQFF; DNA: TGTGCCAGCAGTTTATTAGCGGGACCGTCCTACAATGAGCAGTTCTTC
V: TRBV7-8; D: TRBD1; J: TRBJ1-2; size: .; CDR3: CASRPDREGPYGYTF; DNA: TGTGCCAGCAGACCGGACAGGGAGGGTCCCTATGGCTACACCTTC
V: TRBV5-1; D: TRBD2; J: TRBJ2-7; size: once; CDR3: CASSLSPSGKTYEQYF; DNA: TGCGCCAGCAGCTTGTCACCTAGCGGGAAAACCTACGAGCAGTACTTC
V: TRBV4-1; D: .; J: TRBJ2-7; size: .; CDR3: CASSQEQVGEEQYF; DNA: TGCGCCAGCAGCCAAGAACAAGTAGGGGAAGAGCAGTACTTC
V: TRBV5-6; D: TRBD2; J: TRBJ2-7; size: .; CDR3: CASSLGAGGSYEQYF; DNA: TGTGCCAGCAGCTTGGGGGCCGGGGGGTCCTACGAGCAGTACTTC
V: TRBV5-4; D: .; J: TRBJ2-1; size: once; CDR3: CASSPFAWGRDNEQFF; DNA: TGTGCCAGCAGCCCCTTCGCTTGGGGACGGGACAATGAGCAGTTCTTC
V: TRBV15; D: .; J: TRBJ2-3; size: .; CDR3: CATSNPLDTDTQYF; DNA: TGTGCCACCAGCAACCCCCTTGACACAGATACGCAGTATTTT
V: TRBV7-6; D: TRBD1; J: TRBJ2-6; size: .; CDR3: CASTSGYRTGGFPGANVLTF; DNA: TGTGCCAGCACCTCGGGCTACCGGACAGGGGGCTTCCCTGGGGCCAACGTCCTGACTTTC
V: TRBV19; D: TRBD2; J: TRBJ2-3; size: once; CDR3: CASSPGLAGRTDTQYF; DNA: TGTGCCAGTAGTCCGGGACTAGCGGGCCGCACAGATACGCAGTATTTT
V: TRBV27; D: .; J: TRBJ2-1; size: .; CDR3: CASSFGYEQFF; DNA: TGTGCCAGCAGTTTCGGGTATGAGCAGTTCTTC
V: TRBV7-6; D: .; J: TRBJ1-5; size: .; CDR3: CASSLESSSNQPQHF; DNA: TGTGCCAGCAGCTTAGAATCTTCTAGCAATCAGCCCCAGCATTTT
V: TRBV5-1; D: .; J: TRBJ1-2; size: .; CDR3: CASSPGMGDFTPWTF; DNA: TGCGCCAGCAGCCCGGGAATGGGGGACTTTACACCGTGGACCTTC
V: TRBV2; D: .; J: TRBJ2-2; size: .; CDR3: CASSDRPWGTAGELFF; DNA: TGTGCCAGCAGTGACCGGCCCTGGGGGACCGCCGGGGAGCTGTTTTTT